The clone carrying this TCR beta chain appeared a few times. What it recognizes is unknown. This record comes from a study of T cell repertoires in cytomegalovirus infection. Regarding the study as a whole: CMV-specific TCR beta clonotypes restricted by HLA-C dominated the ex vivo response.

TCRdb ran MiXCR on the reads and lists one entry per CDR3 protein. This table holds 800,000 to 950,000 distinct CDR3 sequences, 32% found once. The length of the CDR3 is 14 residues. V lost 0 bases, J lost 2 bases, and 6 bases lay in between. CDR1 and CDR2 from the germline V gene are SGHDN and FVKESK. This TCR was sampled from a human donor in good health (CMV status not recorded). Some clones in this sample may be carry-over from other donors' samples. V usage is TRBV14 and J usage is TRBJ2-3; D call uncertain. This specimen consisted of cultured CD8+ T cells from PBMCs, obtained from culture after CMV antigen stimulation. The CDR3 nucleotides read TGTGCCAGCAGCCAAGATCTATACACAGATACGCAGTATTTT. Its translation: CASSQDLYTDTQYF. The entire variable domain, with the rest obtained from reference TRBV14 and TRBJ2-3, is as follows: EAGVTQFPSHSVIEKGQTVTLRCDPISGHDNLYWYRRVMGKEIKFLLHFVKESKQDESGMPNNRFLAERTGGTYSTLKVQPAELEDSGVYFCASSQDLYTDTQYFGPGTRLTVL.